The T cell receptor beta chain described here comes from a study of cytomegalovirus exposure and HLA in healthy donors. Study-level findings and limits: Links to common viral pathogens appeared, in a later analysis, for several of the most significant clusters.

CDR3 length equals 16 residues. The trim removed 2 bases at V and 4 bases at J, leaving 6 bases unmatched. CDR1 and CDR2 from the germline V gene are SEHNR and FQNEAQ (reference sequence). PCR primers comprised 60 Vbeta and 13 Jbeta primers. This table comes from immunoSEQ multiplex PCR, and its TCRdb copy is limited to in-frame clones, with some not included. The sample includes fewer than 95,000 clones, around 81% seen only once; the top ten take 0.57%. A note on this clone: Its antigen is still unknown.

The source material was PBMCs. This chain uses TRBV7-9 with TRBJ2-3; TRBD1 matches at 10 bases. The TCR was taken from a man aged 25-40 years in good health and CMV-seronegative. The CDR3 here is CASSLLTGGSPDTQYF. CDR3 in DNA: TGTGCCAGCAGCTTATTGACAGGGGGCAGCCCAGATACGCAGTATTTT.